This T cell receptor (beta chain) was recorded in a study of shared clonotypes between healthy human individuals. Whole-study findings and limits: Several donors showed sharing of approximately 5% of naive CD4 clonotypes.

V shed 3 bases and J shed 7 bases, with 23 bases lying between them. Germline-derived CDR1 and CDR2 are SGHNT and YYREEE (reference sequence). The CDR3 has 16 amino acids. Profiling relied on immunoSEQ multiplex PCR, and the TCRdb table lists in-frame clones only, not all of them. The sample consists of 2,500,000 or so clones, roughly 93% of them appearing once. Donors included only healthy HIV-negative adults lacking recent acute infections or vaccinations. Investigators divided CD4+ cells into CD45RA+ naive and CD45RA-negative memory subsets. This clone came up once. Its antigen remains unidentified.

The origin of this receptor is a young man in good health. Some clones in this sample may be carry-over from other donors' samples. The V gene is TRBV5-4, the J gene TRBJ2-7; possibly TRBD2 for D (6 bases). The specimen was naive CD4+ T cells from PBMCs. Subset noted: CD45RA+ positively selected. The CDR3 sequence: CASSSAQVGRSGEQYF. CDR3 in DNA: TGTGCCAGCAGCTCAGCACAGGTCGGGAGATCTGGGGAGCAGTACTTC.